The TCR beta chain under discussion was sequenced for a study of T cells in narcolepsy. Points from the study as a whole: Autoreactive clonotypes reportedly recurred in blood of same and different patients, not controls. No autoreactive T cell clone sequences appeared in some memory CD4+ repertoires. HCRT-specific and TRIB2-specific autoreactive clonotypes appeared among same-patient CSF and blood CD4+ clonotypes.

With regard to this clone: What it recognizes is unknown.

From germline, CDR1 is SGHRS and CDR2 YFSETQ. The CDR3 has 15 residues. Trimming took 0 bases from V and 1 from J, leaving 9 bases between them. Produced via immunoSEQ multiplex PCR; TCRdb's table is partial and in-frame only. The table includes some 25,000 clones, 70% to 90% detected once. The rearrangement joins TRBV5-1 to TRBJ2-3; a possible D gene is TRBD2 (5 bases). The specimen sequenced was memory (CD45RA-) CD4+ T cells from blood. This sequence was found in a human donor in good health. CDR3 protein: CASSLASSRTDTQYF. The CDR3 DNA sequence: TGCGCCAGCAGCTTGGCTAGCTCGCGCACAGATACGCAGTATTTT.